This T cell receptor (beta chain) came from a study of cytomegalovirus exposure and HLA in healthy donors. This clone appeared a single time. Its antigen is unidentified. V shed 10 bases and J shed 1 base, with 17 bases lying between them. The CDR3 runs to 14 residues. Germline loops: CDR1 SGHTS, CDR2 YDEGEE. General study points: As was reported, the classifier diagnosed cytomegalovirus status with high specificity and sensitivity. Analysis was performed later, and it showed HLA-associated TCR beta chains to be more clonally expanded than equally common others.

The PCR was carried out with 60 Vbeta primers and 13 Jbeta primers. Profiling relied on immunoSEQ multiplex PCR, and the TCRdb table lists in-frame clones only, not all of them. The sample records about 140,000 clones, around 80% being singletons. Sequenced: PBMCs. This clonotype originated in a man aged 40-49 years in good health and CMV-seronegative. J is TRBJ1-1 and V is TRBV5-8; D gene ambiguous. This CDR3 is CASQSRVGNTEAFF. Written as DNA, the CDR3 is TGTGCCTCCCAGAGTCGGGTTGGGAACACTGAAGCTTTCTTT.